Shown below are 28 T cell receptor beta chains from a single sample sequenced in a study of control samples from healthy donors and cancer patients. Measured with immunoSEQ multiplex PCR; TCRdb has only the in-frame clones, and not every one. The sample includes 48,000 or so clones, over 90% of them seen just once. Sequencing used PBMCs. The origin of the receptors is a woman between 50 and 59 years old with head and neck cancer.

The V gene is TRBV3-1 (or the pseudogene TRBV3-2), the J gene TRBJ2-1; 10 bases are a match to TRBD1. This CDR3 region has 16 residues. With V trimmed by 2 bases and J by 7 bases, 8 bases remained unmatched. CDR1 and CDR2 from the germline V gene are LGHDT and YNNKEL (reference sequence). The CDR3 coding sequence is TGTGCCAGCAGCCAAAGGCGGGACAGGGGAAGAAATGAGCAGTTCTTC. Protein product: CASSQRRDRGRNEQFF.

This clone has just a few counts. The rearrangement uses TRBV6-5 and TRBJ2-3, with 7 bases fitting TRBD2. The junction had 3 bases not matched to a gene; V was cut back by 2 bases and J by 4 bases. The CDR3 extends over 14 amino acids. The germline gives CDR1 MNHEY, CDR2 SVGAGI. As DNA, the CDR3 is TGTGCCAGCAGTTACAACCGGGGGGCAGATACGCAGTATTTT. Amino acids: CASSYNRGADTQYF.

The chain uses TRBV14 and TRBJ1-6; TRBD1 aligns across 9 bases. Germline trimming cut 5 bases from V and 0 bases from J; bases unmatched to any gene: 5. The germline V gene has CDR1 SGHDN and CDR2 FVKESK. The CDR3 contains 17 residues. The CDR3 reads CASSVRDRDSYNSPLHF. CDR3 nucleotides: TGTGCCAGCAGCGTCCGGGACAGGGACTCCTATAATTCACCCCTCCACTTT.

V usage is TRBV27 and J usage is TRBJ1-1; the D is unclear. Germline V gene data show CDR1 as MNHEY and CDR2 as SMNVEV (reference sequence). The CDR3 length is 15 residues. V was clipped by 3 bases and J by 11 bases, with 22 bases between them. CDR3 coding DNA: TGTGCCAGCAGTTTCTTTCGTGAGGGTATCGCGGAGGCTTTCTTT. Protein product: CASSFFREGIAEAFF.

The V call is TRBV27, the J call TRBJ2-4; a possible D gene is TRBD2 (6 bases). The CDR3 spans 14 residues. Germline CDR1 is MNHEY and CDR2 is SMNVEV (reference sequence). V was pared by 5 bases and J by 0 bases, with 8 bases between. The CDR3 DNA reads TGTGCCAGCAGTACTAGCCTAGCCAAAAACATTCAGTACTTC. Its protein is CASSTSLAKNIQYF.

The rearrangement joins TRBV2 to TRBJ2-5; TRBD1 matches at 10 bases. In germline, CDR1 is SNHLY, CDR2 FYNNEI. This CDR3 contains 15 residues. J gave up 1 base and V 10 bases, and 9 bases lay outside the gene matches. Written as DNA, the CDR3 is TGTGCCACCCAGGGGACAGGGGTCTTCCAAGAGACCCAGTACTTC. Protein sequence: CATQGTGVFQETQYF. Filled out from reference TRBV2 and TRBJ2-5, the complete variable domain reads EPEVTQTPSHQVTQMGQEVILRCVPISNHLYFYWYRQILGQKVEFLVSFYNNEISEKSEIFDDQFSVERPDGSNFTLKIRSTKLEDSAMYFCATQGTGVFQETQYFGPGTRLLVL.

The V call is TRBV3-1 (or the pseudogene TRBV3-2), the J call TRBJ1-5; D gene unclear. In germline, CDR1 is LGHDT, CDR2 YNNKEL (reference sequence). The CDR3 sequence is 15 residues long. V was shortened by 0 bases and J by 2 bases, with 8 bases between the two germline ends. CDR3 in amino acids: CASSQDGRGNQPQHF. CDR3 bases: TGTGCCAGCAGCCAAGATGGACGGGGCAATCAGCCCCAGCATTTT.

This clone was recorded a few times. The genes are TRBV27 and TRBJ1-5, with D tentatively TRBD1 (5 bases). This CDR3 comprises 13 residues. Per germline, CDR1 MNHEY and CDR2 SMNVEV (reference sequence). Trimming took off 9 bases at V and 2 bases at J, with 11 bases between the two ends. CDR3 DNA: TGTGCCAGTGGGAGGGGTGGCAATCAGCCCCAGCATTTT. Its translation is CASGRGGNQPQHF.

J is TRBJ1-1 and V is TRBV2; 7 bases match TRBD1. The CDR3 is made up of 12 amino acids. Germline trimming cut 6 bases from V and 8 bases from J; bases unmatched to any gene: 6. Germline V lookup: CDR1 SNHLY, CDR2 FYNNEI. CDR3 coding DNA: TGTGCCAGCAGCCAAGACAGGGTAGAAGCTTTCTTT. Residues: CASSQDRVEAFF.

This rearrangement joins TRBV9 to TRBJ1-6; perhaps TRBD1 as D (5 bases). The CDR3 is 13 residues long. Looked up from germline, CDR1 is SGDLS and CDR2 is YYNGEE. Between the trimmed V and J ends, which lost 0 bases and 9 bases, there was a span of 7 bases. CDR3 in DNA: TGTGCCAGCAGCGTAGGGGGGGTTTCACCCCTCCACTTT. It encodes CASSVGGVSPLHF.

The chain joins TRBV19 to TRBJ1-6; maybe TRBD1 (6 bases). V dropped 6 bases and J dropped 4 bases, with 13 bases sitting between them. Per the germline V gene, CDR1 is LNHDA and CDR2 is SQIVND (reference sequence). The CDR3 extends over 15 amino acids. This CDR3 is CASRTDRIYNSPLHF. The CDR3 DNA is TGTGCCAGTAGGACGGACAGAATTTATAATTCACCCCTCCACTTT.

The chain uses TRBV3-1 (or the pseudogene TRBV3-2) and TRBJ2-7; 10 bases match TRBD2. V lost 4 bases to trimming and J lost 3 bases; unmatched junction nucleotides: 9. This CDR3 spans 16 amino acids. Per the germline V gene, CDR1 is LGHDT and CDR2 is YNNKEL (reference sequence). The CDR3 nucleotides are TGTGCCAGCAGCCTTCCATTGGGACTAGCGATCTACGAGCAGTACTTC. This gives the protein CASSLPLGLAIYEQYF.

The CDR3 sequence: CASSAAWTGRAEAFF. CDR3 sequence (DNA): TGTGCCAGCAGTGCCGCCTGGACAGGCAGGGCTGAAGCTTTCTTT. The V and J genes are TRBV27 and TRBJ1-1; 7 bases are a match to TRBD1. Germline lookup yields CDR1 MNHEY and CDR2 SMNVEV (reference sequence). CDR3 length: 15 residues. V trimming: 5 bases; J trimming: 6 bases; junction bases outside the gene matches: 12.

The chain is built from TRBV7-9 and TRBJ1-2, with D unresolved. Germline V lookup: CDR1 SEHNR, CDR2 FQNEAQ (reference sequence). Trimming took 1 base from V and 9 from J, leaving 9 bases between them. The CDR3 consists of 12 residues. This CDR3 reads CASSLERASYTF. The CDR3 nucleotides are TGTGCCAGCAGCTTAGAGAGGGCGAGCTACACCTTC.

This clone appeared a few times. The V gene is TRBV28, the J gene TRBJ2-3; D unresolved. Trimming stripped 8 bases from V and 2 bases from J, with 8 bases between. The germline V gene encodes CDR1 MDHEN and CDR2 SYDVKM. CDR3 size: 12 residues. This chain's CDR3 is CASHEYTDTQYF. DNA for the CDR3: TGTGCCAGCCACGAGTACACAGATACGCAGTATTTT.

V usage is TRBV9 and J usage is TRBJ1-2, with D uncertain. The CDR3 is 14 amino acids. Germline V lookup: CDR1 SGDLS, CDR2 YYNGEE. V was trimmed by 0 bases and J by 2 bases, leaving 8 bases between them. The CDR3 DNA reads TGTGCCAGCAGCGTAGCTTCAGAGAACTATGGCTACACCTTC. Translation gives CASSVASENYGYTF.

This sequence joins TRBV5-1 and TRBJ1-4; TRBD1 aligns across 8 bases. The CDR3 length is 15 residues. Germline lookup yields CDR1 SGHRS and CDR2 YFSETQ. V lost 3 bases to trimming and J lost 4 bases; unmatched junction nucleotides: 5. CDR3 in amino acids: CASSYQGAGNEKLFF. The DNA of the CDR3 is TGCGCCAGCAGCTACCAGGGGGCTGGTAATGAAAAACTGTTTTTT. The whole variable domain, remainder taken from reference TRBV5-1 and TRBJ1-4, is KAGVTQTPRYLIKTRGQQVTLSCSPISGHRSVSWYQQTPGQGLQFLFEYFSETQRNKGNFPGRFSGRQFSNSRSEMNVSTLELGDSALYLCASSYQGAGNEKLFFGSGTQLSVL.

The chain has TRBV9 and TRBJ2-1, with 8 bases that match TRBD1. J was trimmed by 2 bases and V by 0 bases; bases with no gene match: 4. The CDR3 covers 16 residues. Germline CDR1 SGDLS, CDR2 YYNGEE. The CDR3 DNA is TGTGCCAGCAGCGTAGACCCGGGACAGGCCTACAATGAGCAGTTCTTC. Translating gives CASSVDPGQAYNEQFF.

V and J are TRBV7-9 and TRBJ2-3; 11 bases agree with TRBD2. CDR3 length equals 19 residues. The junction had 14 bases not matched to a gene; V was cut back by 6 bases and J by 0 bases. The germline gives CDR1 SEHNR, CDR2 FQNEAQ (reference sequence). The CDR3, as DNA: TGTGCCAGCAGTAGGGGGGTTCTGACTAGCGGGACTAGCACAGATACGCAGTATTTT. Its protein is CASSRGVLTSGTSTDTQYF.

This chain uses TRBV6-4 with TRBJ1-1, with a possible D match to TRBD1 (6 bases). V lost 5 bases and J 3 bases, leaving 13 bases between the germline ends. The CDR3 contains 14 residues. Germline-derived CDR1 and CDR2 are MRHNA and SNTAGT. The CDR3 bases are TGTGCCAGCAGTCCAGGGGCCGAGTACACTGAAGCTTTCTTT. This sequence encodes CASSPGAEYTEAFF.

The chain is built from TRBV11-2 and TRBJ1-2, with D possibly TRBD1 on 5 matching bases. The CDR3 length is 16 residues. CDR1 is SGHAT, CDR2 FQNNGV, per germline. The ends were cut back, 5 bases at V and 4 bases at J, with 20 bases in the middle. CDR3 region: CASSPLRGPESYGYTF. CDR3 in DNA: TGTGCCAGCAGCCCCCTGAGGGGACCGGAGAGCTATGGCTACACCTTC.

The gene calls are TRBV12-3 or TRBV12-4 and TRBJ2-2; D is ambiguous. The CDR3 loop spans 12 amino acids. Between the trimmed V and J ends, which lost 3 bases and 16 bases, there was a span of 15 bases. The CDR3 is CASSFSPPASFF. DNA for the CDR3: TGTGCCAGCAGTTTCTCTCCCCCGGCGTCGTTTTTT.

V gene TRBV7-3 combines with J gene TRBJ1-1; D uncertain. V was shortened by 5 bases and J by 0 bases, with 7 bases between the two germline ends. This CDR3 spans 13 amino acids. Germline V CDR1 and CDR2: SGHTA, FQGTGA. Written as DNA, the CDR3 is TGTGCCAGCAGCCAGGCGGTGAACACTGAAGCTTTCTTT. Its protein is CASSQAVNTEAFF.

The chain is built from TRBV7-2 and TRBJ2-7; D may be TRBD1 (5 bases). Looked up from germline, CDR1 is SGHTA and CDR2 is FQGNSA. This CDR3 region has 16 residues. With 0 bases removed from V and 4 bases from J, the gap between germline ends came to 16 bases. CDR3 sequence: CASSLAGLSFAYEQYF. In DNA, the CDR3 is TGTGCCAGCAGCTTAGCGGGGCTATCTTTCGCGTACGAGCAGTACTTC.

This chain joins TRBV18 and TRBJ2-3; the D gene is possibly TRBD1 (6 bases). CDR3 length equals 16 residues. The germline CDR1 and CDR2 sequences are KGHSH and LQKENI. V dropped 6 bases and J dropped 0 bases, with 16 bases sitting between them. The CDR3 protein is CASSLVTGSSTDTQYF. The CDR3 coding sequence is TGTGCCAGCTCCCTCGTGACAGGTTCTAGCACAGATACGCAGTATTTT.

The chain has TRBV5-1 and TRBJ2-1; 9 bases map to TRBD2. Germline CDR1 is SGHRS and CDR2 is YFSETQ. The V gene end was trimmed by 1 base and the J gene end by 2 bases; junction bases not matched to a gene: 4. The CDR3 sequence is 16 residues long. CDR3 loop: CASSLIAGGTYNEQFF. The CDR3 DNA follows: TGCGCCAGCAGCTTGATTGCGGGAGGGACCTACAATGAGCAGTTCTTC. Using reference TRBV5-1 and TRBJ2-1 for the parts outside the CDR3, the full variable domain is KAGVTQTPRYLIKTRGQQVTLSCSPISGHRSVSWYQQTPGQGLQFLFEYFSETQRNKGNFPGRFSGRQFSNSRSEMNVSTLELGDSALYLCASSLIAGGTYNEQFFGPGTRLTVL.

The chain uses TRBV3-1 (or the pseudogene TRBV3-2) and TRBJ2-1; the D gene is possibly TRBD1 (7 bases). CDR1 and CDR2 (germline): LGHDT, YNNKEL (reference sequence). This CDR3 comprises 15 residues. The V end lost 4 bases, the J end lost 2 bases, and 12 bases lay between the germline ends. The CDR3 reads CASSLQGRTYNEQFF. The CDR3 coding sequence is TGTGCCAGCAGCCTACAGGGGAGGACCTACAATGAGCAGTTCTTC.

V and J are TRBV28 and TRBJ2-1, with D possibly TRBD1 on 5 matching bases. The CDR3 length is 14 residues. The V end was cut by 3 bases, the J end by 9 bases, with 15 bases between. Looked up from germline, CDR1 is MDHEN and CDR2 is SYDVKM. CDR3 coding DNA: TGTGCCAGCAGTTTCCCCCAGGGTTCTATTGAGCAGTTCTTC. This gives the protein CASSFPQGSIEQFF.